One sample yielded the 2 T cell receptor beta chains listed below, sequenced in a study of T cell responses to AZD1222 COVID-19 vaccine. Sequenced by immunoSEQ multiplex PCR; TCRdb stores in-frame clones only, minus some. This sample carries around 170,000 clones, approximately 90% of them seen once, and the ten largest clones take nearly 1%. The sample here was peripheral blood, taken on day 0 of AZD1222 vaccination. The receptor source for this set is an adult in good health.

This rearrangement joins TRBV6-1 to TRBJ2-7; D gene ambiguous. The length of the CDR3 is 17 residues. V lost 4 bases and J 0 bases, leaving 19 bases between the germline ends. Germline V lookup: CDR1 MNHNS, CDR2 SASEGT. The CDR3 reads CASSVRSELQSSYEQYF. Written as DNA, the CDR3 is TGTGCCAGCAGTGTTCGGAGTGAGTTACAGAGCTCCTACGAGCAGTACTTC.

The chain joins TRBV7-8 to TRBJ1-2; D remains ambiguous. From germline, CDR1 is SGHVS and CDR2 FQNEAQ. The CDR3 is 15 amino acids. Trimming shortened V by 4 bases and J by 7 bases, and 19 bases separated the two germline ends. The CDR3 DNA reads TGTGCCAGCAGCTCAGCAGTTGGGGATTCGGGTGGCTACACCTTC. Encoded protein: CASSSAVGDSGGYTF.